The clone carrying this T cell receptor beta chain was picked up a small number of times. Its matching antigen is unknown. These data are taken from a study of T cells after yellow fever vaccination. Overall study: Preparing low-cell-number fractions relied on SMART-Seq v4 Ultra Low Input. Points from the study as a whole: Any FACS-sorted repertoire could hold abundant clonotypes that contaminate it from the bulk population. Detected again after the booster were most primary-vaccination clones, at approximately 95% CD4 and 80% to 90% CD8. Peak timing came faster in the weaker secondary response, day 5 versus 15.

TCRdb processed the 5' RACE reads anew with MiXCR; each CDR3 protein has one entry. The sample includes 400,000 to 650,000 distinct CDR3 sequences, just over 20% of them seen just once. The receptor was derived from a man aged 18-30 years who received the YFV17D yellow fever vaccine. The material sequenced was PBMCs, taken less than 25 days after the first yellow fever vaccination.

The CDR3 region is CSARDPIALAGDEQFF. The DNA for the CDR3 is TGCAGTGCTAGAGATCCCATCGCGTTGGCCGGAGATGAGCAGTTCTTC. The chain has TRBV20-1 and TRBJ2-1; no reliable D call. The CDR3 is 16 amino acids. The V gene's germline CDR1 is DFQATT and CDR2 SNEGSKA (reference sequence). V lost 0 bases and J 8 bases, leaving 20 bases between the germline ends.